This T cell receptor (beta chain) was profiled in a study of yellow fever vaccine responses in identical twins. Only a few counts were recorded for this clonotype. Its target is unknown. Per germline, CDR1 KGHSH and CDR2 LQKENI. The CDR3 runs to 16 residues. Trimming removed 2 bases from V and 4 bases from J; junction bases left unmatched: 9. TCRdb reanalysed the RT-PCR reads using MiXCR and keeps one entry per CDR3 protein. The repertoire includes 15,000 to 20,000 distinct CDR3 sequences, 65% to 85% of them detected once, and about 2.7% sits in the top ten. Study-wide results and caveats: In identical twins, vaccine T cell responses appeared partly shared and partly individual.

This sequence originates from a woman between 18 and 29 years old who received the yellow fever vaccine. The J gene is TRBJ2-7, the V gene TRBV18; 9 bases agree with TRBD2. The sequencing used T cells from blood (PBMCs), unsorted or a sorted subset (not recorded which), collected before or after yellow fever vaccination (not recorded which). CDR3 region: CASSPGSLAGLYEQYF. The CDR3 region has the DNA TGTGCCAGCTCACCAGGTTCGCTAGCGGGACTTTACGAGCAGTACTTC.